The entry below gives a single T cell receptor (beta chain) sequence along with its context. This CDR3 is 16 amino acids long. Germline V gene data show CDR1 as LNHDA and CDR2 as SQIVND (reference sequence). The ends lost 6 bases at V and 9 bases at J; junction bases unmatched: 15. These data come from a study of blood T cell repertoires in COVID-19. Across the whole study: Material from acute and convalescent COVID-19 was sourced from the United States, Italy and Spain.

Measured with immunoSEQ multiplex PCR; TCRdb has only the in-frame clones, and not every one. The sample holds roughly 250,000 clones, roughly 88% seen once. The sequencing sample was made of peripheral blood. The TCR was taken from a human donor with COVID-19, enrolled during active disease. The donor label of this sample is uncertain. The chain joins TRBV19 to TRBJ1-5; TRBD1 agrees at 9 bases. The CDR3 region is CASSDHGTGSLVPQHF. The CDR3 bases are TGTGCCAGTAGCGACCACGGGACAGGGTCTTTGGTGCCCCAGCATTTT.